A selection of T cell receptor beta chains follows, all from one sample in a study of blood T cell repertoires in COVID-19. TCRdb's table, derived via immunoSEQ multiplex PCR, lists solely in-frame clones and lacks some. The sample includes 300,000 to 350,000 clones, around nine tenths seen only once; the top ten take 5%. The sample was PBMCs or T cells enriched from blood (not recorded which). The origin of the receptors is a man between 25 and 39 years old who had recovered from COVID-19. CDR3s include the opening cysteine and the closing phenylalanine or tryptophan. The order of the fields is V gene, clone size, D gene, J gene, CDR3 DNA, CDR3 protein. A D gene is named only where the DNA matches it firmly. Size tells how often a clone was seen (once, few, many) or the class of an expanded clone, and some rows leave it out.

V: TRBV27; size: .; D: TRBD1; J: TRBJ1-2; DNA: TGTGCCAGCAGTTCGGACAGGGTCGTCTACACCTTC; CDR3: CASSSDRVVYTF
V: TRBV6-5; size: .; D: TRBD2; J: TRBJ2-1; DNA: TGTGCCAGCAATTTAGCGGGGGGTTCCTACAATGAGCAGTTCTTC; CDR3: CASNLAGGSYNEQFF
V: TRBV6-1; size: .; D: .; J: TRBJ1-1; DNA: TGTGCCAGCAGTGAGAGGTCTCGGAGAACTGAAGCTTTCTTT; CDR3: CASSERSRRTEAFF
V: TRBV18; size: once; D: .; J: TRBJ1-6; DNA: TGTGCCAGCTCGGTGGGGGGGGCCCGGAATAATTCACCCCTCCACTTT; CDR3: CASSVGGARNNSPLHF
V: TRBV5-4; size: .; D: TRBD1; J: TRBJ1-6; DNA: TGTGCCAGCAGCACCGGGGACAGGGTATCGAATTCACCCCTCCACTTT; CDR3: CASSTGDRVSNSPLHF
V: TRBV10-3; size: once; D: TRBD1; J: TRBJ1-5; DNA: TGTGCCATCAGTGGAGGTCAGGGGGCTGGGCAGCCCCAGCATTTT; CDR3: CAISGGQGAGQPQHF
V: TRBV7-8; size: once; D: .; J: TRBJ2-3; DNA: TGTGCCAGCAGCGTGACCGGGTCGGCGGCGGGCACAGATACGCAGTATTTT; CDR3: CASSVTGSAAGTDTQYF
V: TRBV7-9; size: .; D: .; J: TRBJ1-4; DNA: TGTGCCAGCAGCTTTAGGCAGACTCCAATCGAAAAACTGTTTTTT; CDR3: CASSFRQTPIEKLFF
V: TRBV5-1; size: once; D: TRBD1; J: TRBJ2-3; DNA: TGCGCCAGCAGCTTGGGGCTCACAGGGGAAAGCACAGATACGCAGTATTTT; CDR3: CASSLGLTGESTDTQYF
V: TRBV30; size: .; D: .; J: TRBJ1-6; DNA: TGTGCCTGGAGTGTGTTGGGGCAGGGGTTACCCCTCCACTTT; CDR3: CAWSVLGQGLPLHF
V: TRBV6-5; size: once; D: TRBD2; J: TRBJ2-7; DNA: TGTGCCAGCAGATTAGCGGGGGGGCCTCCCTACGAGCAGTACTTC; CDR3: CASRLAGGPPYEQYF
V: TRBV28; size: .; D: .; J: TRBJ2-4; DNA: TGTGCCAGCAGTTCACCGGGACTAGCCAAAAACATTCAGTACTTC; CDR3: CASSSPGLAKNIQYF
V: TRBV6-4; size: once; D: .; J: TRBJ1-1; DNA: TGTGCCAGCAGTGACTCACACAGGGCTGGCACTGAAGCTTTCTTT; CDR3: CASSDSHRAGTEAFF
V: TRBV2; size: .; D: TRBD1; J: TRBJ2-2; DNA: TGTGCCAGCAGTGAAAATTTTCCGGGACAGTGGTCCGGGGAGCTGTTTTTT; CDR3: CASSENFPGQWSGELFF
V: TRBV10-3; size: .; D: .; J: TRBJ1-1; DNA: TGTGCCATCAGGAGGACAATTGTAACTGAAGCTTTCTTT; CDR3: CAIRRTIVTEAFF
V: TRBV13; size: once; D: .; J: TRBJ2-1; DNA: TGTGCCAGCAGCTTACACGGGGAGAACTACAATGAGCAGTTCTTC; CDR3: CASSLHGENYNEQFF
V: TRBV7-6; size: .; D: .; J: TRBJ2-3; DNA: TGTGCCAGCAGCGCCGGGGTGGCTAGCTTAACAGATACGCAGTATTTT; CDR3: CASSAGVASLTDTQYF
V: TRBV18; size: .; D: .; J: TRBJ1-6; DNA: TGTGCCAGCTCACTGCGAACAGGGCCTAATTCACCCCTCCACTTT; CDR3: CASSLRTGPNSPLHF
V: TRBV4-2; size: once; D: TRBD1; J: TRBJ1-5; DNA: TGTGCCAGCAGCCAAGATGTACTAGGGGGCGGGGGCAATCAGCCCCAGCATTTT; CDR3: CASSQDVLGGGGNQPQHF
V: TRBV12-2; size: .; D: .; J: TRBJ2-1; DNA: TGTGCAAGTCGCTTTGACAGCCTTAGCTCCTACAATGAGCAGTTCTTC; CDR3: CASRFDSLSSYNEQFF
V: TRBV29-1; size: once; D: TRBD2; J: TRBJ2-7; DNA: TGCAGCGTTGAAGATGGACTAGCGGGGGGCTCCTACGAGCAGTACTTC; CDR3: CSVEDGLAGGSYEQYF
V: TRBV9; size: .; D: .; J: TRBJ1-3; DNA: TGTGCCAGCAGCGTAGGGCGGGCCGAGGGAAACACCATATATTTT; CDR3: CASSVGRAEGNTIYF
V: TRBV18; size: .; D: .; J: TRBJ2-5; DNA: TGTGCCAGCTCACCACCGAGGTCAAAAGAGACCCAGTACTTC; CDR3: CASSPPRSKETQYF
V: TRBV24-1; size: .; D: TRBD2; J: TRBJ2-3; DNA: TGTGCCACCAGTGATGCTAGCGGGGGGGAAGATACGCAGTATTTT; CDR3: CATSDASGGEDTQYF
V: TRBV5-1; size: .; D: TRBD1; J: TRBJ1-2; DNA: TGCGCCAGCAGCTTGGACCCGGGACAGGGGGCCTATGGCTACACCTTC; CDR3: CASSLDPGQGAYGYTF
V: TRBV7-2; size: .; D: TRBD2; J: TRBJ2-1; DNA: TGTGCCAGCAGCGGGCGGACTAGCGGTTACAATGAGCAGTTCTTC; CDR3: CASSGRTSGYNEQFF
V: TRBV21-1; size: .; D: .; J: TRBJ1-2; DNA: TGTGCCAGCAACCCGGGGGGAGTCAGTGGCTACACCTTC; CDR3: CASNPGGVSGYTF
V: TRBV9; size: .; D: .; J: TRBJ1-2; DNA: TGTGCCAGCAGCGTCTCTTCCCCCTCGGGGGGTCCTAACTATGGCTACACCTTC; CDR3: CASSVSSPSGGPNYGYTF